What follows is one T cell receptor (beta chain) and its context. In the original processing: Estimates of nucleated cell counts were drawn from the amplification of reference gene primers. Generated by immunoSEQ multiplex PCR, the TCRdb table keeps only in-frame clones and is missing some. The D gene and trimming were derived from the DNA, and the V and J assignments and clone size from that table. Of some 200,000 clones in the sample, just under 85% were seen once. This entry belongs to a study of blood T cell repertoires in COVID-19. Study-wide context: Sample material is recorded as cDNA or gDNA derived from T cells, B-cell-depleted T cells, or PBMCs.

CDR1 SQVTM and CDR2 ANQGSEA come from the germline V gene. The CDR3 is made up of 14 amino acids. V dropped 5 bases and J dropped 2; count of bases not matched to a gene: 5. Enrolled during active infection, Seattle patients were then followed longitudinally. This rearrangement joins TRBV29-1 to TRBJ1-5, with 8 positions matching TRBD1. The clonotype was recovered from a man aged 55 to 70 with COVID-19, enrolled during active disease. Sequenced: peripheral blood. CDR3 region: CSVQDRAGNQPQHF. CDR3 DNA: TGCAGCGTTCAGGACAGGGCTGGCAATCAGCCCCAGCATTTT.